The sequence of this T cell receptor beta chain was determined in a study of T cell responses to AZD1222 COVID-19 vaccine. Study summary: Samples with a second dose at about 4 or about 12 weeks were pooled together. General study results and limits: There were mostly white British donors and more females than males, and clonal diversity was possibly underestimated. Vaccine-related CD4 TCRs covered spike, predominating at 160-218 and 743-854.

Some clones are missing from TCRdb's copy, which holds only in-frame ones; the method was immunoSEQ multiplex PCR. Of about 160,000 clones in the sample, roughly nine tenths were seen once. Remarks on this clone: Its matching antigen is unknown.

V was trimmed by 1 base and J by 1 base, leaving 11 bases between them. Germline CDR1 MNHEY, CDR2 SMNVEV (reference sequence). The CDR3 loop spans 15 amino acids. Sequencing was performed on peripheral blood, taken on day 0 of AZD1222 vaccination. The receptor was derived from an adult in good health. J is TRBJ2-7 and V is TRBV27, with D tentatively TRBD1 or TRBD2 (6 bases each). The CDR3 sequence: CASSLFAGTSYEQYF. CDR3 DNA: TGTGCCAGCAGTTTATTCGCGGGGACATCCTACGAGCAGTACTTC.